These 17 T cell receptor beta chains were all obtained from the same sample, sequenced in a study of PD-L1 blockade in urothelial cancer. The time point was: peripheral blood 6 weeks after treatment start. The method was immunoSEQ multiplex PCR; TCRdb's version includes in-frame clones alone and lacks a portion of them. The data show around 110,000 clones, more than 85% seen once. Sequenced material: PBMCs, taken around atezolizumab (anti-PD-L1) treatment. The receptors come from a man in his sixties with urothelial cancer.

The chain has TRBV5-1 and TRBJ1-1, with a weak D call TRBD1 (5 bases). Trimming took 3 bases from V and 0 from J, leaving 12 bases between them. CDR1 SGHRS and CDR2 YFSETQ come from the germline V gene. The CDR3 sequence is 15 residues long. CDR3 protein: CASSSRTNMNTEAFF. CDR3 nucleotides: TGCGCCAGCAGCTCCCGGACAAACATGAACACTGAAGCTTTCTTT.

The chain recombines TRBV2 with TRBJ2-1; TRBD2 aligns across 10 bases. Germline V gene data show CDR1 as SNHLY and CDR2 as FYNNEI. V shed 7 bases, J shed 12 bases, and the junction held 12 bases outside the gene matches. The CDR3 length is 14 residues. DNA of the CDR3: TGTGCCAGCATGGTCCTAGCGGGAGTGTCGGTGCAGTTCTTC. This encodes CASMVLAGVSVQFF.

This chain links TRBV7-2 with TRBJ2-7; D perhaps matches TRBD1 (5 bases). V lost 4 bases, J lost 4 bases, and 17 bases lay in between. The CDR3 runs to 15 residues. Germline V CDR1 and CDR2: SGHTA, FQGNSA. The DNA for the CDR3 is TGTGCCAGCAGCTCCGTCAGGAATCCAGGGTACGAGCAGTACTTC. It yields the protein CASSSVRNPGYEQYF.

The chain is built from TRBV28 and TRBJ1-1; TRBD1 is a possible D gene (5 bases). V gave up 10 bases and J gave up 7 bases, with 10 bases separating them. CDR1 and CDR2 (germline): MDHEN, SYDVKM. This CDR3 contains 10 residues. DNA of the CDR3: TGTGCCACCAGGGACTTTGAAGCTTTCTTT. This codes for CATRDFEAFF.

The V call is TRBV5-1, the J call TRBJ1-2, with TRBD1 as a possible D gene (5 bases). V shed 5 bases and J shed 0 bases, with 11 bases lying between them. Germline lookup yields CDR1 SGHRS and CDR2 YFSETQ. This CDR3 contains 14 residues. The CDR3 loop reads CASRPTGPNYGYTF. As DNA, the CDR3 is TGCGCCAGCAGGCCTACAGGACCTAACTATGGCTACACCTTC. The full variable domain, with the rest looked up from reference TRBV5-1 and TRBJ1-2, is KAGVTQTPRYLIKTRGQQVTLSCSPISGHRSVSWYQQTPGQGLQFLFEYFSETQRNKGNFPGRFSGRQFSNSRSEMNVSTLELGDSALYLCASRPTGPNYGYTFGSGTRLTVV.

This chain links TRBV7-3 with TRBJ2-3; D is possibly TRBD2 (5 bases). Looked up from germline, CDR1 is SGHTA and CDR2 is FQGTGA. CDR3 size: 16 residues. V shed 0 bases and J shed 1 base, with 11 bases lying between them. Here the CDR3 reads CASSLTPNGGTDTQYF. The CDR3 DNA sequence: TGTGCCAGCAGCTTAACGCCTAACGGGGGCACAGATACGCAGTATTTT. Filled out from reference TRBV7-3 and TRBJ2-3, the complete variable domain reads GAGVSQTPSNKVTEKGKYVELRCDPISGHTALYWYRQSLGQGPEFLIYFQGTGAADDSGLPNDRFFAVRPEGSVSTLKIQRTERGDSAVYLCASSLTPNGGTDTQYFGPGTRLTVL.

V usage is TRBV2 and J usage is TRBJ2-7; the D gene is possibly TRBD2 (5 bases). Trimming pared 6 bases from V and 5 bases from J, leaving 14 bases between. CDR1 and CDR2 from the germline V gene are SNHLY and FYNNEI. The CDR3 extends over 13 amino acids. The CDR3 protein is CASSRGFRNEQYF. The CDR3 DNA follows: TGTGCCAGCAGCCGGGGTTTTAGAAACGAGCAGTACTTC.

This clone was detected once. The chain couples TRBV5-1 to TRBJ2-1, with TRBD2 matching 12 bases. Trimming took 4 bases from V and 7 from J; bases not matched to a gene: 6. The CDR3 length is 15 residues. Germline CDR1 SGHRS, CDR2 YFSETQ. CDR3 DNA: TGCGCCAGCAGCGAAGGGACTAGCGGGTTGAATGAGCAGTTCTTC. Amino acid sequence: CASSEGTSGLNEQFF.

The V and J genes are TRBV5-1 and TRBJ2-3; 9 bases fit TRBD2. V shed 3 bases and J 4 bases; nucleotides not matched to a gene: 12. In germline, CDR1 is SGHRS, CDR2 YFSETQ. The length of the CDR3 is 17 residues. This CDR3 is CASSSEGQRGVPDTQYF. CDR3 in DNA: TGCGCCAGCAGCTCCGAAGGCCAGCGGGGGGTACCAGATACGCAGTATTTT.

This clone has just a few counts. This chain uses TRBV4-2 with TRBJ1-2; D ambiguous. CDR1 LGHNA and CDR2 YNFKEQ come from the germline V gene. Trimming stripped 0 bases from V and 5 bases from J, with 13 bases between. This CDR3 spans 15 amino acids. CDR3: CASSQDRGTEYGYTF. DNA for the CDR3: TGTGCCAGCAGCCAAGATCGGGGAACGGAGTATGGCTACACCTTC.

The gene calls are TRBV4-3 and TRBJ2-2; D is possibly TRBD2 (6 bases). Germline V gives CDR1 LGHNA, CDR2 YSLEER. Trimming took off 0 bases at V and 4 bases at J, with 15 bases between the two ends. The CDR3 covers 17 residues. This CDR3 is CASSQEVGIGGTGELFF. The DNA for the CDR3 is TGCGCCAGCAGCCAAGAGGTGGGGATCGGGGGCACCGGGGAGCTGTTTTTT.

The CDR3 nucleotides are TGTGCCAGCAGCGGCGACAGGGGGAACTATGGCTACACCTTC. Residues: CASSGDRGNYGYTF. V usage is TRBV6-6 and J usage is TRBJ1-2; 9 nucleotides align to TRBD1. In germline, CDR1 is MNHNY, CDR2 SVGAGI (reference sequence). The CDR3 runs to 14 residues. The J segment lost 2 bases and the V segment lost 6 bases, leaving 4 bases of the junction unmatched.

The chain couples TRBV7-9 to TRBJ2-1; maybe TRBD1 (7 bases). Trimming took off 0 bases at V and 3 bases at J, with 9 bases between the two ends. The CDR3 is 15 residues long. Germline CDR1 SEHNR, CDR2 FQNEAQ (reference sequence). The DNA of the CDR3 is TGTGCCAGCAGCTTAGCCAGGGGGGTCTACAATGAGCAGTTCTTC. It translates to CASSLARGVYNEQFF. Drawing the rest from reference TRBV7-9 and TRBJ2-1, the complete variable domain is DTGVSQNPRHKITKRGQNVTFRCDPISEHNRLYWYRQTLGQGPEFLTYFQNEAQLEKSRLLSDRFSAERPKGSFSTLEIQRTEQGDSAMYLCASSLARGVYNEQFFGPGTRLTVL.

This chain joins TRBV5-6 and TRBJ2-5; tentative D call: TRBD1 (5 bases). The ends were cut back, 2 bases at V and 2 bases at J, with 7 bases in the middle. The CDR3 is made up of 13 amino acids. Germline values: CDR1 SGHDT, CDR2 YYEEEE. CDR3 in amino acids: CASSLRQQETQYF. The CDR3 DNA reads TGTGCCAGCAGCTTACGACAGCAAGAGACCCAGTACTTC.

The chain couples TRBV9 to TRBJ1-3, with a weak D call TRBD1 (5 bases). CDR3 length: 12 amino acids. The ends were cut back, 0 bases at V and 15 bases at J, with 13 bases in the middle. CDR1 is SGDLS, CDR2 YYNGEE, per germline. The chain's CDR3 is CASSVAGQGKYF. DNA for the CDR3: TGTGCCAGCAGCGTAGCGGGTCAGGGCAAATATTTT.

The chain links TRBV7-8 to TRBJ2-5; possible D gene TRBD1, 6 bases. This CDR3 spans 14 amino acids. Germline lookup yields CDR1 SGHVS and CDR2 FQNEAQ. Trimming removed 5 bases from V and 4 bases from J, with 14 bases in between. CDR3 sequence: CASSLQGIGETQYF. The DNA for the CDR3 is TGTGCCAGCAGCCTGCAGGGGATTGGAGAGACCCAGTACTTC.

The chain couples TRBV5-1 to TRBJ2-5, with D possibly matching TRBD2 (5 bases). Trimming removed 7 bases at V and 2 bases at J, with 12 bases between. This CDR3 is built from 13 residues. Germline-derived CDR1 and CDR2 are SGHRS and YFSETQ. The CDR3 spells CASGGATQETQYF. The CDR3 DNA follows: TGCGCCAGCGGAGGAGCGACACAAGAGACCCAGTACTTC.